A selection of T cell receptor beta chains follows, all from one sample in a study of blood T cell repertoires in COVID-19. Profiling relied on immunoSEQ multiplex PCR, and the TCRdb table lists in-frame clones only, not all of them. This table holds 100,000 to 150,000 clones, about four fifths found once. The sequenced material came from peripheral blood. These receptors came from a woman between 50 and 59 years old with acute or convalescent COVID-19. Each CDR3 is given with its conserved first and last residue. The order of the fields is V gene, J gene, CDR3 length, D gene, clone size, CDR3 DNA, CDR3 protein. The D gene is left open where the match is weak. Where a row states a size, it is once, few, many or the class of an expanded clone; other rows omit it.

TRBV20-1	TRBJ1-1	11	.	once	TGCGCCCACGGGCCCCAGGGTGAAGCTTTCTTT	CAHGPQGEAFF
TRBV5-4	TRBJ2-2	15	.	.	TGTGCCAGCAGCTTGGGGGGGCTGTGGACCGGGGAGCTGTTTTTT	CASSLGGLWTGELFF
TRBV10-3	TRBJ2-7	13	TRBD2	.	TGTGCCATCTCTGAGGCGGGGGGCCACGAGCAGTACTTC	CAISEAGGHEQYF
TRBV5-1	TRBJ1-2	14	.	.	TGCGCCAGCAGCTTGGACTTCATCAAAGATGGCTACACCTTC	CASSLDFIKDGYTF
TRBV15	TRBJ1-5	12	.	.	TGTGCCACCAGTATTAGGGGGCAGCCCCAGCATTTT	CATSIRGQPQHF
TRBV19	TRBJ2-1	19	.	.	TGTGCCAGTAGCCCTGGGGCAGGGCCGCTATTATTCTCCTACAATGAGCAGTTCTTC	CASSPGAGPLLFSYNEQFF
TRBV6-5	TRBJ1-6	15	.	few	TGTGCCAGCCGCATAGACACCCCCTATAATTCACCCCTCCACTTT	CASRIDTPYNSPLHF
TRBV29-1	TRBJ2-3	14	.	.	TGCAGCGTTGGGGGCAGGGGAAGCACAGATACGCAGTATTTT	CSVGGRGSTDTQYF
TRBV7-3	TRBJ2-2	16	.	.	TGTGCCAGCAGCTTAAGGGGTGGGGGGACCACCGGGGAGCTGTTTTTT	CASSLRGGGTTGELFF
TRBV7-7	TRBJ1-1	16	.	.	TGTGCCAGCAGCTTAGCTAAGGGGGACGAGAACACTGAAGCTTTCTTT	CASSLAKGDENTEAFF
TRBV7-2	TRBJ1-2	14	.	.	TGTGCCAGCAGCTCTACGGGGAGTCCCTATGGCTACACCTTC	CASSSTGSPYGYTF
TRBV6-1	TRBJ2-7	15	TRBD2	.	TGTGCCAGCAGTGAAGGTCTAGCGGGGGGGTACGAGCAGTACTTC	CASSEGLAGGYEQYF
TRBV19	TRBJ1-2	15	TRBD1	.	TGTGCCAGTAGTACCCCAGGGGGCTGGAACTATGGCTACACCTTC	CASSTPGGWNYGYTF
TRBV19	TRBJ2-1	14	TRBD2	.	TGTGCCAGTAGGAGGGGACTAGCGTTTGGTGAGCAGTTCTTC	CASRRGLAFGEQFF
TRBV10-3	TRBJ2-3	14	.	.	TGTGCCATCAGTGCACAGGGCAGCACAGATACGCAGTATTTT	CAISAQGSTDTQYF
TRBV11-3	TRBJ1-1	13	TRBD1	.	TGTGCCAGCAGCCCCTCAGGGGGTCGGGAAGCTTTCTTT	CASSPSGGREAFF
TRBV19	TRBJ1-5	16	.	.	TGTGCCAGTAGTATAGCCCTGCACTCTAGCAATCAGCCCCAGCATTTT	CASSIALHSSNQPQHF
TRBV5-1	TRBJ1-1	17	.	.	TGCGCCAGCAGCTTGGCAAGTGGGACAACTATGAACACTGAAGCTTTCTTT	CASSLASGTTMNTEAFF
TRBV18	TRBJ2-7	14	.	.	TGTGCCAGCTCGACTAAACACGACTCCTACGAGCAGTACTTC	CASSTKHDSYEQYF
TRBV11-2	TRBJ1-2	16	.	few	TGTGCCAGCAGCTTAGGTTATGGCAGATCCAACTATGGCTACACCTTC	CASSLGYGRSNYGYTF
TRBV5-1	TRBJ1-5	15	.	.	TGCGCCAGCAGACGCGGAGGCGACGGCAATCAGCCCCAGCATTTT	CASRRGGDGNQPQHF
TRBV28	TRBJ1-5	14	TRBD1	once	TGTGCCAGCAGTTGGACAGGTAGCAATCAGCCCCAGCATTTT	CASSWTGSNQPQHF